This T cell receptor beta chain was recovered during a study of OX40 agonist ivuxolimab in advanced cancers. Measured with immunoSEQ multiplex PCR; TCRdb has only the in-frame clones, and not every one. Of fewer than 100,000 clones in the sample, roughly 93% are singletons; the top ten hold 0.33%. The source material was CD4+ or CD8+ T cells sorted from blood, sampled in a trial of the OX40 agonist ivuxolimab. The receptor's source is an adult with an advanced solid tumor such as melanoma, head and neck, liver or kidney cancer.

This CDR3 reads CASRNTGGGETQYF. In DNA form, the CDR3 reads TGCGCCAGCAGGAATACAGGGGGCGGTGAGACCCAGTACTTC. V gene TRBV4-1 combines with J gene TRBJ2-5; 9 bases are a match to TRBD1. This CDR3 region has 14 residues. Looked up from germline, CDR1 is MGHRA and CDR2 is YSYEKL. Trimming cost V 6 bases and J 5 bases; bases outside gene matches: 7.